These 24 T cell receptor beta chains originate from one sample sequenced in a study of human thymus T cells. This table comes from immunoSEQ multiplex PCR, and its TCRdb copy is limited to in-frame clones, with some not included. The profile covers roughly 120,000 clones, with around 95% appearing a single time and approximately 0.022% taken by the ten largest. Resected material from corrective heart surgery provided the thymus tissue analysed. The specimen was thymus tissue. Receptors originate from a boy in the first two years of life with a congenital heart defect but otherwise immunologically healthy.

The chain couples TRBV30 to TRBJ2-7; 7 bases align to TRBD1. The trim removed 6 bases at V and 4 bases at J, leaving 15 bases unmatched. Germline V lookup: CDR1 GTSNPN, CDR2 SVGIG (reference sequence). The CDR3 totals 15 residues. CDR3 sequence (DNA): TGTGCCTGCTCCGGACAGGCGGTACCGAGGTACGAGCAGTACTTC. It codes for CACSGQAVPRYEQYF.

The rearrangement links TRBV5-6 to TRBJ2-1, with 10 bases lining up with TRBD1. In germline, CDR1 is SGHDT, CDR2 YYEEEE. The CDR3 length is 15 residues. The junction had 2 bases not matched to a gene; V was cut back by 3 bases and J by 2 bases. CDR3 residues: CASSSGTGAYNEQFF. For the CDR3, the DNA is TGTGCCAGCAGCTCCGGGACAGGGGCCTACAATGAGCAGTTCTTC.

The CDR3 coding sequence is TGTGCCAGCAGTTTCCCCCCTCGATTGGGGCTGGAGGGGGGCTACACCTTC. Translation: CASSFPPRLGLEGGYTF. The chain uses TRBV28 and TRBJ1-2, with D perhaps matching TRBD1 (5 bases). V dropped 3 bases and J dropped 8 bases, with 25 bases sitting between them. Germline V gives CDR1 MDHEN, CDR2 SYDVKM. The CDR3 is 17 amino acids.

The CDR3 region is CATSREGRVHNSPLHF. The CDR3 DNA reads TGTGCCACCAGCAGAGAAGGGCGCGTTCATAATTCACCCCTCCACTTT. The chain uses TRBV15 and TRBJ1-6; D gene uncertain. CDR3 length equals 16 residues. Germline V gene lookup returns CDR1 LNHNV and CDR2 YYDKDF (reference sequence). The V gene lost 0 bases and the J gene lost 5 bases, with 11 bases spanning the gap.

Here the CDR3 DNA reads TGTGCCAGCAGCCAAGAGGGGGGACACTACCCCGGGTTTCAGTACTTC. It is translated as CASSQEGGHYPGFQYF. The chain joins TRBV4-2 to TRBJ2-4; TRBD1 or TRBD2 may be the D gene (6 bases each). CDR3 length: 16 amino acids. The germline V and J ends were trimmed by 0 bases and 11 bases, with 20 bases remaining between them. Per the germline V gene, CDR1 is LGHNA and CDR2 is YNFKEQ.

This chain links TRBV21-1 with TRBJ2-4; TRBD2, the table's D call, was not compared with the DNA. TRBV21-1 is a pseudogene. The CDR3 covers 15 residues. This chain's CDR3 is CASTMDPRAENIQYF. The DNA for the CDR3 is TGTGCCAGCACCATGGATCCGCGGGCTGAAAACATTCAGTACTTC.

The chain links TRBV6-5 to TRBJ2-7, with D perhaps TRBD1 or TRBD2 (5 bases each). Germline V lookup: CDR1 MNHEY, CDR2 SVGAGI. V lost 2 bases to trimming and J lost 5 bases, with 13 bases between them. The CDR3 totals 14 residues. The CDR3 region has the DNA TGTGCCAGCAGTTACGAAGAGGGGTACCACGAGCAGTACTTC. This gives the protein CASSYEEGYHEQYF.

The V gene is TRBV7-8, the J gene TRBJ2-1, with D perhaps matching TRBD1 (6 bases). Trimming shortened V by 1 base and J by 8 bases, and 21 bases separated the two germline ends. The germline gives CDR1 SGHVS, CDR2 FQNEAQ. The CDR3 contains 17 residues. The CDR3 here is CASSLEAGVESRDEQFF. CDR3 DNA sequence: TGTGCCAGCAGCTTAGAAGCAGGGGTAGAGTCTCGGGATGAGCAGTTCTTC.

This rearrangement joins TRBV7-2 to TRBJ1-3, with TRBD1 identical over 7 bases. V shed 4 bases and J 0 bases; nucleotides not matched to a gene: 3. CDR3 length equals 15 residues. CDR1 is SGHTA, CDR2 FQGNSA, per germline. CDR3 in amino acids: CASSWTGSSGNTIYF. The CDR3 region has the DNA TGTGCCAGCAGCTGGACAGGAAGCTCTGGAAACACCATATATTTT.

The CDR3 protein is CATSRDWGNTEAFF. DNA for the CDR3: TGTGCCACCAGCAGAGATTGGGGGAACACTGAAGCTTTCTTT. V and J are TRBV15 and TRBJ1-1; no definite D call. The CDR3 totals 14 residues. V was trimmed by 0 bases and J by 1 base, leaving 6 bases between them. Per the germline V gene, CDR1 is LNHNV and CDR2 is YYDKDF (reference sequence).

The chain uses TRBV30 and TRBJ1-2, with TRBD1 matching 9 bases. Germline assignment: CDR1 GTSNPN and CDR2 SVGIG (reference sequence). There are 13 residues in the CDR3. V dropped 3 bases and J dropped 6; count of bases not matched to a gene: 5. CDR3 amino acids: CAWRGQGLNGYTF. As DNA, the CDR3 is TGTGCCTGGAGGGGACAGGGATTGAATGGCTACACCTTC.

This clone was detected once. The V call is TRBV5-6, the J call TRBJ1-5; 7 nucleotides match TRBD1. This CDR3 has 14 residues. CDR1 is SGHDT and CDR2 is YYEEEE in the germline V gene. V was pared by 5 bases and J by 3 bases, with 5 bases of the junction left unmatched. CDR3 sequence: CASRTGVSNQPQHF. DNA for the CDR3: TGTGCCAGCAGAACAGGGGTATCCAATCAGCCCCAGCATTTT.

The chain couples TRBV29-1 to TRBJ2-5; the D gene is possibly TRBD2 (7 bases). The CDR3 loop spans 14 amino acids. Germline CDR1 SQVTM, CDR2 ANQGSEA. V was clipped by 8 bases and J by 1 base, with 17 bases between them. CDR3 loop: CSIRGLAVQETQYF. The DNA of the CDR3 is TGCAGCATACGGGGGCTAGCGGTCCAAGAGACCCAGTACTTC.

The chain couples TRBV2 to TRBJ2-7; tentatively, D is TRBD1 (6 bases). Per germline, CDR1 SNHLY and CDR2 FYNNEI. Trimming pared 3 bases from V and 2 bases from J, leaving 17 bases between. The CDR3 runs to 16 residues. The CDR3 DNA follows: TGTGCCAGCAGTGAGGGGTCGGCAGGGGAACCCTACGAGCAGTACTTC. It is translated as CASSEGSAGEPYEQYF.

The chain uses TRBV10-3 and TRBJ1-1; no definite D call. CDR3 length equals 19 residues. Trimming took 0 bases from V and 6 from J, leaving 26 bases between them. Per germline, CDR1 ENHRY and CDR2 SYGVKD. This chain's CDR3 is CAISESKGPDYPRVAEAFF. CDR3 bases: TGTGCCATCAGTGAGTCGAAGGGTCCGGACTACCCTCGAGTAGCTGAAGCTTTCTTT.

The V gene is TRBV5-1, the J gene TRBJ2-2; D uncertain. V shed 0 bases and J shed 10 bases, with 13 bases lying between them. The CDR3 extends over 14 amino acids. Germline CDR1 SGHRS, CDR2 YFSETQ. CDR3 nucleotide sequence: TGCGCCAGCAGCTTGGCGGGCCCCTGGGAGGAGCTGTTTTTT. Encoded protein: CASSLAGPWEELFF.

This chain uses TRBV6-5 with TRBJ1-2; TRBD1 matches 9 bases. This CDR3 is 15 amino acids long. The V gene's germline CDR1 is MNHEY and CDR2 SVGAGI. V lost 5 bases to trimming and J lost 4 bases; unmatched junction nucleotides: 8. The CDR3 is CASSTGQGNLYGYTF. CDR3 coding DNA: TGTGCCAGCAGTACCGGACAGGGGAACCTCTATGGCTACACCTTC.

The chain employs TRBV5-6 and TRBJ2-3; tentative D call: TRBD2 (6 bases). The germline V gene has CDR1 SGHDT and CDR2 YYEEEE. The CDR3 loop spans 15 amino acids. Trimming took 0 bases from V and 6 from J, leaving 14 bases between them. CDR3 nucleotides: TGTGCCAGCAGCTTGGATGTAGGGGCGGGGGATACGCAGTATTTT. Residues: CASSLDVGAGDTQYF.

This rearrangement joins TRBV4-1 to TRBJ2-5; 9 positions agree with TRBD2. With V trimmed by 0 bases and J by 4 bases, 9 bases remained unmatched. The CDR3 totals 17 residues. Germline values: CDR1 MGHRA, CDR2 YSYEKL. The CDR3 spells CASSQDVRLAGPETQYF. The CDR3 DNA sequence: TGCGCCAGCAGCCAAGATGTAAGGCTAGCGGGGCCAGAGACCCAGTACTTC.

This chain links TRBV5-1 with TRBJ2-3; 10 bases line up with TRBD2. Germline CDR1 and CDR2: SGHRS and YFSETQ. The CDR3 is 13 residues long. V shed 1 base, J shed 9 bases, and the junction held 2 bases outside the gene matches. CDR3 sequence (DNA): TGCGCCAGCAGCTTGCCGGGACTAGCGACGCAGTATTTT. The encoded protein is CASSLPGLATQYF.

The rearrangement links TRBV6-6 to TRBJ2-5; D is uncertain. Between the trimmed V and J ends, which lost 0 bases and 5 bases, there was a span of 4 bases. The CDR3 consists of 12 residues. Per germline, CDR1 MNHNY and CDR2 SVGAGI (reference sequence). CDR3 coding DNA: TGTGCCAGCAGTTACTCCCCCGAGACCCAGTACTTC. It codes for CASSYSPETQYF.

This sequence joins TRBV7-8 and TRBJ1-6; no definite D call. Germline CDR1 is SGHVS and CDR2 is FQNEAQ. The CDR3 loop spans 14 amino acids. Trimming stripped 7 bases from V and 7 bases from J, with 14 bases between. In nucleotides, the CDR3 is TGTGCCAGCAACGTTGGGTCTGACAATTCACCCCTCCACTTT. It specifies CASNVGSDNSPLHF. The whole variable domain, remainder taken from reference TRBV7-8 and TRBJ1-6, is GAGVSQSPRYKVAKRGQDVALRCDPISGHVSLFWYQQALGQGPEFLTYFQNEAQLDKSGLPSDRFFAERPEGSVSTLKIQRTQQEDSAVYLCASNVGSDNSPLHFGNGTRLTVT.

This chain joins TRBV7-9 and TRBJ2-3, with TRBD2 identical over 10 bases. The germline V gene encodes CDR1 SEHNR and CDR2 FQNEAQ (reference sequence). The CDR3 is made up of 16 amino acids. V was clipped by 4 bases and J by 6 bases; unmatched bases: 10. As DNA, the CDR3 is TGTGCCAGCAGCTCTGCTGGGCTAGCGGGGGTGGATACGCAGTATTTT. Its protein product is CASSSAGLAGVDTQYF.

V gene TRBV6-1 combines with J gene TRBJ1-5, with D possibly TRBD1 on 6 matching bases. V dropped 5 bases and J dropped 7 bases, with 15 bases sitting between them. The germline gives CDR1 MNHNS, CDR2 SASEGT. CDR3 length: 14 residues. The CDR3 here is CASSCQGNGQPQHF. The DNA for the CDR3 is TGTGCCAGCAGTTGTCAGGGGAATGGACAGCCCCAGCATTTT.